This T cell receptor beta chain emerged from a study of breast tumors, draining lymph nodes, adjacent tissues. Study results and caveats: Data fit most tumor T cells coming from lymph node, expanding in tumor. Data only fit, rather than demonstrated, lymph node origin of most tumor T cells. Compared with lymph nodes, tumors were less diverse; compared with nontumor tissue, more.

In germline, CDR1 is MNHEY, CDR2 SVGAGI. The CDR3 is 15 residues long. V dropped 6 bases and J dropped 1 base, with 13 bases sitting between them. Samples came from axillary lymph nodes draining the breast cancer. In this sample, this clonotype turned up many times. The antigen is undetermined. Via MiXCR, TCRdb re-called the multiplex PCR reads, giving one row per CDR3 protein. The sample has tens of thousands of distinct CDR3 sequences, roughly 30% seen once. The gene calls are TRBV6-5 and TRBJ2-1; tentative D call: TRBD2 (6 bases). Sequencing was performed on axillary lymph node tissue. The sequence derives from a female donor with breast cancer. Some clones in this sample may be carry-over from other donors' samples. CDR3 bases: TGTGCCAGCAGCCCATGGAGGGAGTCCTACAATGAGCAGTTCTTC. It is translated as CASSPWRESYNEQFF.